Listed below are T cell receptor beta chains from one sample, sequenced in a study of OX40 agonist ivuxolimab in advanced cancers. Assay: immunoSEQ multiplex PCR; the TCRdb copy retains only in-frame clones and omits some. Of approximately 79,000 clones in the sample, more than 75% were seen once. Source: CD4+ or CD8+ T cells sorted from blood, taken in a trial of the OX40 agonist ivuxolimab. Receptors originate from an adult with an advanced solid tumor such as melanoma, head and neck, liver or kidney cancer. The CDR3 runs from the conserved cysteine through the conserved F or W. Each record gives: V gene, clone size, J gene, D gene, CDR3 protein, CDR3 DNA. D genes are given only for firm matches. Clone size is given for some rows only: seen once, a few or many times, or a class if the clone is expanded.

>TRBV4-3|.|TRBJ2-1|TRBD1
CASSFHRGSYNEQFF
TGCGCCAGCAGCTTTCACAGGGGTTCCTACAATGAGCAGTTCTTC
>TRBV6-5|.|TRBJ1-2|TRBD1
CASSYDVRGGVGYTF
TGTGCCAGCAGTTACGACGTCAGGGGGGGCGTTGGCTACACCTTC
>TRBV19|.|TRBJ2-3|.
CASSRDTDTQYF
TGTGCCAGTAGTAGGGACACAGATACGCAGTATTTT
>TRBV10-2|once|TRBJ2-7|TRBD1
CASSPGTGAYEQYF
TGCGCCAGCAGCCCCGGGACAGGGGCCTACGAGCAGTACTTC
>TRBV11-3|few|TRBJ1-1|TRBD1
CASSITPTGEAFF
TGTGCCAGCAGTATAACGCCGACAGGGGAAGCTTTCTTT
>TRBV5-8|.|TRBJ2-5|.
CASSFGQNQETQYF
TGTGCCAGCAGCTTTGGACAGAACCAAGAGACCCAGTACTTC
>TRBV18|.|TRBJ1-2|.
CASSPGTNYGYTF
TGTGCCAGCTCACCAGGGACGAACTATGGCTACACCTTC
>TRBV18|.|TRBJ1-1|.
CASSSEVTEAFF
TGTGCCAGCTCTTCGGAAGTCACTGAAGCTTTCTTT
>TRBV6-6|once|TRBJ1-1|.
CASSYRSGATEAFF
TGTGCCAGCAGTTACAGGTCAGGGGCGACTGAAGCTTTCTTT
>TRBV7-2|.|TRBJ2-5|TRBD2
CASSPGLADLVLYF
TGTGCCAGCAGCCCGGGACTAGCGGACTTAGTTTTGTACTTC
>TRBV27|.|TRBJ2-3|TRBD2
CASSSGTSGAITDTQYF
TGTGCCAGCAGTTCCGGGACTAGCGGGGCAATCACAGATACGCAGTATTTT
>TRBV30|.|TRBJ1-2|.
CAWSAFGGYTF
TGTGCCTGGAGTGCTTTCGGTGGCTACACCTTC
>TRBV7-9|.|TRBJ2-4|.
CASSLALTVPAKNIQYF
TGTGCCAGCAGCTTAGCGCTAACAGTACCAGCCAAAAACATTCAGTACTTC
>TRBV11-3|.|TRBJ2-2|.
CASSLVGGFGSGELFF
TGTGCCAGCAGCTTAGTGGGGGGATTCGGCTCCGGGGAGCTGTTTTTT
>TRBV9|.|TRBJ1-3|TRBD1
CASSPFPGTGAPGSTIYF
TGTGCCAGCAGCCCCTTCCCCGGGACAGGGGCTCCTGGAAGCACCATATATTTT
>TRBV4-3|.|TRBJ2-3|.
CASSLHRDRGTDTQYF
TGCGCCAGCAGCCTGCACCGGGACCGGGGCACAGATACGCAGTATTTT
>TRBV20-1|few|TRBJ1-2|.
CSARSDYGYTF
TGCAGTGCTAGGAGCGACTATGGCTACACCTTC
>TRBV7-8|.|TRBJ2-1|TRBD2
CASRPAGLAANEQFF
TGTGCCAGCAGACCTGCGGGACTAGCGGCCAATGAGCAGTTCTTC
>TRBV4-3|.|TRBJ2-1|.
CASSQYGGPFNEQFF
TGCGCCAGCAGCCAATACGGGGGGCCGTTCAATGAGCAGTTCTTC
>TRBV5-4|.|TRBJ1-3|.
CASSFYSGNTIYF
TGTGCCAGCAGCTTCTACTCTGGAAACACCATATATTTT
>TRBV28|.|TRBJ2-3|TRBD2
CASSLGIAGDTDTQYF
TGTGCCAGCAGTTTGGGCATAGCGGGGGACACAGATACGCAGTATTTT
>TRBV10-3|.|TRBJ1-5|.
CAIRATGPGSNQPQHF
TGTGCCATCAGGGCCACGGGGCCAGGTAGCAATCAGCCCCAGCATTTT
>TRBV9|.|TRBJ2-1|.
CASSLESSYNEQFF
TGTGCCAGCAGCTTGGAGAGCTCCTACAATGAGCAGTTCTTC
>TRBV11-2|.|TRBJ2-5|.
CASSFRGGETQYF
TGTGCCAGCAGCTTCAGGGGCGGGGAGACCCAGTACTTC
>TRBV7-9|.|TRBJ2-2|.
CASSLAGELFF
TGTGCCAGCAGCTTAGCCGGGGAGCTGTTTTTT
>TRBV18|.|TRBJ2-3|.
CASSPRNTYFGTDTQYF
TGTGCCAGCTCACCTAGAAACACCTACTTTGGCACAGATACGCAGTATTTT
>TRBV4-2|few|TRBJ2-2|.
CASSQEPLEGELFF
TGTGCCAGCAGCCAAGAGCCTCTTGAAGGGGAGCTGTTTTTT
>TRBV5-4|few|TRBJ2-7|.
CASSGVTGKNLGEQYF
TGTGCCAGCAGCGGAGTAACAGGGAAGAATCTGGGCGAGCAGTACTTC
>TRBV9|.|TRBJ1-1|TRBD1
CASSWDSMNTEAFF
TGTGCCAGCAGCTGGGACAGCATGAACACTGAAGCTTTCTTT
>TRBV2|.|TRBJ1-3|TRBD1
CASSVTLGQGSGNTIYF
TGTGCCAGCAGTGTAACCTTGGGACAGGGAAGTGGAAACACCATATATTTT
>TRBV18|.|TRBJ2-7|.
CASSPARARSSYEQYF
TGTGCCAGCTCACCCGCAAGGGCAAGGAGCTCCTACGAGCAGTACTTC
>TRBV29-1|.|TRBJ2-1|TRBD2
CSVGGVVAGGSYEQFF
TGCAGCGTTGGAGGAGTGGTAGCGGGGGGGTCCTATGAGCAGTTCTTC
>TRBV5-1|.|TRBJ1-2|.
CASSLEAGLYGYTF
TGCGCCAGCAGCTTGGAGGCAGGGCTCTATGGCTACACCTTC
>TRBV7-2|.|TRBJ1-2|TRBD1
CASRTGTGEGYTF
TGTGCCAGCAGAACCGGGACAGGGGAAGGCTACACCTTC
>TRBV6-1|.|TRBJ1-5|.
CASSEPAGTVLGQPQHF
TGTGCCAGCAGTGAACCGGCCGGGACGGTCTTGGGACAGCCCCAGCATTTT
>TRBV7-2|.|TRBJ1-5|.
CASSLSGSQPQHF
TGTGCCAGCAGCTTATCGGGGAGTCAGCCCCAGCATTTT
>TRBV10-2|.|TRBJ1-1|.
CASSTPGRTTEAFF
TGCGCCAGCAGTACCCCGGGGCGTACGACTGAAGCTTTCTTT
>TRBV28|.|TRBJ2-1|TRBD1
CASSFQQGALKEQFF
TGTGCCAGCAGTTTTCAACAGGGGGCCCTGAAAGAGCAGTTCTTC
>TRBV19|.|TRBJ2-7|.
CASSGGGWPYEQYF
TGTGCCAGTAGCGGCGGCGGCTGGCCCTACGAGCAGTACTTC
>TRBV5-6|.|TRBJ1-2|.
CASSLGLNYGYTF
TGTGCCAGCAGCCTGGGCCTTAACTATGGCTACACCTTC
>TRBV19|.|TRBJ1-4|TRBD1
CASRRTGGNEKLFF
TGTGCCAGTAGACGGACAGGGGGGAATGAAAAACTGTTTTTT
>TRBV6-6|few|TRBJ1-4|.
CASSRVPSTNEKLFF
TGTGCCAGCAGCAGGGTGCCTTCAACTAATGAAAAACTGTTTTTT
>TRBV6-5|.|TRBJ1-1|.
CASSRRNTEAFF
TGTGCCAGCAGCCGCCGGAACACTGAAGCTTTCTTT
>TRBV6-1|.|TRBJ1-2|.
CASSQLTVPNYGYTF
TGTGCCAGCAGTCAGTTAACGGTACCTAACTATGGCTACACCTTC
>TRBV7-2|.|TRBJ1-1|.
CASSLARASEAFF
TGTGCCAGCAGCTTAGCGCGGGCTAGTGAGGCTTTCTTT
>TRBV7-9|.|TRBJ2-2|TRBD1
CATPGNRGYTGELFF
TGTGCCACTCCTGGGAACAGGGGATACACCGGGGAGCTGTTTTTT
>TRBV5-5|.|TRBJ1-2|.
CASSLGAGINYGYTF
TGTGCCAGCAGCTTGGGGGCGGGAATTAACTATGGCTACACCTTC
>TRBV10-3|.|TRBJ2-7|TRBD2
CASRRAGGVGSYEQYF
TGTGCCTCCAGGCGAGCGGGGGGGGTAGGCTCCTACGAGCAGTACTTC
>TRBV27|.|TRBJ1-1|TRBD1
CASSSQGKEAFF
TGTGCCAGCAGTTCACAGGGGAAAGAAGCTTTCTTT
>TRBV15|.|TRBJ1-6|.
CATSRDRPSYNSPLHF
TGTGCCACCAGCAGAGACAGACCCTCCTATAATTCACCCCTCCACTTT
>TRBV28|.|TRBJ1-4|.
CASTGDGVGNEKLFF
TGTGCCAGCACCGGAGATGGGGTGGGTAATGAAAAACTGTTTTTT